This TCR beta chain stems from a study of blood T cell repertoires in COVID-19 (dated by TCRdb to about 2020). Study-level background: The collaborator samples originated in the United States, Italy and Spain and spanned the acute and convalescent phases of COVID-19. Deeply sampled blood TCRbeta repertoires from subjects exposed to, actively infected with, or recovered from COVID-19 were included in the dataset. The repertoires were made available in a free public database intended to serve as a resource for research on the immune response to SARS-CoV-2. Nearly every sample came with metadata listing a de-identified subject ID, COVID-19 status, age in years and sex. The prospective study material was composed of cDNA or gDNA derived from T cells, B-cell-depleted T cells, or PBMCs. HLA class I and class II types, where available, came from metadata supplied by the sample provider rather than from assay-based typing. The samples were drawn from the first 160 participants of the ongoing ImmuneRACE study and from roughly 1,300 subjects provided by 6 global collaborators. General study outcomes and caveats: The amount of clinical and demographic metadata varied by source and participant and was provided uncurated.

Between the V and J ends, shortened by 5 bases and 3 bases respectively, the junction contains 13 bases. CDR1 and CDR2, looked up from the germline V gene, are SNHLY and FYNNEI. Inclusive of the bounding cysteine and phenylalanine, the CDR3 is 14 residues long. CDR3 DNA only is kept here, 42 bases in frame from base 1. TCRbeta CDR3 regions were amplified from genomic DNA using the immunoSEQ Assay, a bias-controlled multiplex PCR. For the original study's pipeline: The number of nucleated cells in each sample was estimated by amplification of reference gene primers within the assay. Sequence reads were collapsed and filtered to measure the absolute abundance of every unique TCRbeta CDR3 rearrangement. For each sample, productive Simpson clonality was calculated as the square root of Simpson's diversity index over productive rearrangements. The source is immuneACCESS, and TCRdb retained only in-frame sequences with V and J called. Part of the clones is not carried over; for the studies checked, unresolved V genes explain less than half of this, and the remainder is unexplained. D and trimming come from the DNA, and the V and J calls and clone size come from that table. The sample has some 150,000 clones on record, roughly 82% of them singletons. 2.2% of the sample belongs to the ten largest clones.

Collaborating institutions collected whole blood in K2EDTA tubes following their own protocols. For TCRbeta analysis, collaborator samples were shipped as frozen whole blood, as isolated PBMCs, or as DNA extracted from either sample type. With regard to this clone: Its antigen is still unknown. Per-base qualities were not stored, and no clone one base away is much larger.

The sequenced sample consisted of peripheral blood. The chain is assembled from TRBV2 and TRBJ1-1, with TRBD1 as a weak D call on 5 bases. The receptor was derived from a man aged 65-85 years with acute or convalescent COVID-19. The CDR3 protein: CASSSRWGDTEAFF. The nucleotide sequence reads as follows: TGTGCCAGCAGTTCGAGGTGGGGGGACACTGAAGCTTTCTTT. The full variable domain, completed from the reference TRBV2 and TRBJ1-1 proteins outside the CDR3, reads EPEVTQTPSHQVTQMGQEVILRCVPISNHLYFYWYRQILGQKVEFLVSFYNNEISEKSEIFDDQFSVERPDGSNFTLKIRSTKLEDSAMYFCASSSRWGDTEAFFGQGTRLTVV.